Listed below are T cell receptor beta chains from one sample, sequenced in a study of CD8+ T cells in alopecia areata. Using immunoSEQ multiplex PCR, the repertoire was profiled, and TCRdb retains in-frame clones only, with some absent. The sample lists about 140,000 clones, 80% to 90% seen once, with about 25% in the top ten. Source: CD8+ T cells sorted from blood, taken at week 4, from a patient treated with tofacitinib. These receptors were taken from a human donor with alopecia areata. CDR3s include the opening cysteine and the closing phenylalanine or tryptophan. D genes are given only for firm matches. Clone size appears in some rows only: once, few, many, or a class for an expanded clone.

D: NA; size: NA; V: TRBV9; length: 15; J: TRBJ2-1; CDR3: CASSVEGGSNNEQFF; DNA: TGTGCCAGCAGCGTAGAAGGGGGTTCAAACAATGAGCAGTTCTTC
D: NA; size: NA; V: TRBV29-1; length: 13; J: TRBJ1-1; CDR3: CSVERGMNTEAFF; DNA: TGCAGCGTTGAACGGGGGATGAACACTGAAGCTTTCTTT
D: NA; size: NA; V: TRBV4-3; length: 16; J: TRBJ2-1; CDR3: CASSQAHMSSYNEQFF; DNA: TGCGCCAGCAGCCAGGCCCACATGAGCTCCTACAATGAGCAGTTCTTC
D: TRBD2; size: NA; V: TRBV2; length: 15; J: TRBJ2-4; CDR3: CASSPREGVKNIQYF; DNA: TGTGCCAGCAGCCCTCGGGAGGGGGTTAAAAACATTCAGTACTTC
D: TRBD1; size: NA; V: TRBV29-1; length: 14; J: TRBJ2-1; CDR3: CSLQTGGNYNEQFF; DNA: TGCAGCTTACAGACAGGGGGGAATTACAATGAGCAGTTCTTC
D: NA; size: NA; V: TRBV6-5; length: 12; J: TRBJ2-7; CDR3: CASSELGNEQYF; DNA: TGTGCCAGCAGTGAACTGGGTAACGAGCAGTACTTC
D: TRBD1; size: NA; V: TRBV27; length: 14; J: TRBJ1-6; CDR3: CASSFGTGETPLHF; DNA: TGTGCCAGCAGCTTTGGGACAGGAGAAACACCCCTCCACTTT
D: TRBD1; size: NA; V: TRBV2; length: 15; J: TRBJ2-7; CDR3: CASSGRDRVPYEQYF; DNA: TGTGCCAGCAGTGGCCGGGACAGAGTCCCCTACGAGCAGTACTTC
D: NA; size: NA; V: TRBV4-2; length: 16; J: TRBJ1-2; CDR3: CASSQESTAANYGYTF; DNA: TGTGCCAGCAGCCAAGAGTCAACGGCAGCTAACTATGGCTACACCTTC
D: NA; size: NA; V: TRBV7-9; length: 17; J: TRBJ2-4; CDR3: CASSSTVDGSPKNIQYF; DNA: TGTGCCAGCAGCTCGACGGTAGACGGGTCCCCGAAAAACATTCAGTACTTC
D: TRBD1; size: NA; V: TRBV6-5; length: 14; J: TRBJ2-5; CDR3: CASSYSDRQETQYF; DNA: TGTGCCAGCAGTTACTCGGACAGGCAAGAGACCCAGTACTTC
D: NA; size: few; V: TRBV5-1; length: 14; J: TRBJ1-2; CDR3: CASSSDPGGEGYTF; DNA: TGCGCCAGCAGCTCGGATCCCGGGGGCGAGGGCTACACCTTC
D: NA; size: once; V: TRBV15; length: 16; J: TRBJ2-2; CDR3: CATSRAAGTNTGELFF; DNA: TGTGCCACCAGCAGAGCGGCGGGCACGAACACCGGGGAGCTGTTTTTT
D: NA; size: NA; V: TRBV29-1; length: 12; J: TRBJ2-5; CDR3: CSVDGGPRAQYF; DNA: TGCAGCGTTGATGGGGGGCCGAGGGCCCAGTACTTC
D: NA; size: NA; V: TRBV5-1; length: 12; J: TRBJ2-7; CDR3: CASSFGGNEQYF; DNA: TGCGCCAGCAGCTTTGGGGGAAACGAGCAGTACTTC
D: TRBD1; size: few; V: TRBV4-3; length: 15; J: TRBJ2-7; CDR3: CASSQMGQGTYEQYF; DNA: TGCGCCAGCAGCCAGATGGGACAGGGGACCTACGAGCAGTACTTC
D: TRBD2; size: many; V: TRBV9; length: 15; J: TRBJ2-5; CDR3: CASSSRAGGTETQYF; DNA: TGTGCCAGCAGCTCCCGCGCGGGGGGGACGGAGACCCAGTACTTC
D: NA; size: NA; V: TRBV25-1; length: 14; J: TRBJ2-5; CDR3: CASSEAGQGETQYF; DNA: TGTGCCAGCAGTGAAGCGGGGCAAGGAGAGACCCAGTACTTC
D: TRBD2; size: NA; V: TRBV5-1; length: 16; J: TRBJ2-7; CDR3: CASSLALAGELYEQYF; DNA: TGCGCCAGCAGCTTGGCCCTAGCGGGGGAACTCTACGAGCAGTACTTC
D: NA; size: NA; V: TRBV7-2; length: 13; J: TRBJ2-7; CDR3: CASSAAGGYEQYF; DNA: TGTGCCAGCAGCGCAGCGGGCGGTTACGAGCAGTACTTC
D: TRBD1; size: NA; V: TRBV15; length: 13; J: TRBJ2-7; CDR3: CATSTRDSYEQYF; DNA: TGTGCCACCAGCACCCGGGACAGCTACGAGCAGTACTTC
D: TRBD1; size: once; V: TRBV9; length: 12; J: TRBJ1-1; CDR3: CASSPGGRGAFF; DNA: TGTGCCAGCAGCCCCGGGGGCAGGGGGGCTTTCTTT
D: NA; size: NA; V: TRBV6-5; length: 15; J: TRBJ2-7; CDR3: CASRSQTGTTHEQYF; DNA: TGTGCCAGCAGATCACAAACCGGGACAACTCACGAGCAGTACTTC
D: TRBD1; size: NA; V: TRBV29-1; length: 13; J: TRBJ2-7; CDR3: CSVGTGGAGEQYF; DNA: TGCAGCGTGGGGACAGGGGGCGCGGGGGAGCAGTACTTC
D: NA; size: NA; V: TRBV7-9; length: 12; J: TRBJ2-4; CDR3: CASSLPDYIQYF; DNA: TGTGCCAGCAGCTTACCTGACTACATTCAGTACTTC
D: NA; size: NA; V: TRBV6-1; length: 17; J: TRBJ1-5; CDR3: CASSERTVTVSNQPQHF; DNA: TGTGCCAGCAGTGAAAGGACCGTGACTGTTAGCAATCAGCCCCAGCATTTT
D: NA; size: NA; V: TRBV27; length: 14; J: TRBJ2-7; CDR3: CASSLSDSSYEQYF; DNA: TGTGCCAGCAGTTTATCGGACAGCTCCTACGAGCAGTACTTC
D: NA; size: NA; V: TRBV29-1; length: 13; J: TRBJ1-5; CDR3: CSVEDRPGRPQHF; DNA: TGCAGCGTTGAAGATCGCCCTGGTCGGCCCCAGCATTTT
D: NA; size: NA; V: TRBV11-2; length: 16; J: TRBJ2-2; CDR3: CASSLKSGLGVGELFF; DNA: TGTGCCAGCAGCTTAAAAAGCGGCCTGGGGGTCGGGGAGCTGTTTTTT
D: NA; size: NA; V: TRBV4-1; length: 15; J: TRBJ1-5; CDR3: CASSPRDSSSQPQHF; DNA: TGCGCCAGCAGCCCGCGGGACTCCTCGTCGCAGCCCCAGCATTTT
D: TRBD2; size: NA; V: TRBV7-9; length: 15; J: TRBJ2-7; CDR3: CASSFQAGREYEQYF; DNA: TGTGCCAGCAGCTTCCAAGCAGGGCGGGAGTACGAGCAGTACTTC
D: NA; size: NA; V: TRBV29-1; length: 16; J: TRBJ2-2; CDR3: CSVEDKAQGLTGELFF; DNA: TGCAGCGTTGAAGATAAGGCCCAGGGTCTCACCGGGGAGCTGTTTTTT
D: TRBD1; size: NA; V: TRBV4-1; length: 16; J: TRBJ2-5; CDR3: CASSGYRDRGEETQYF; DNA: TGCGCCAGCAGCGGTTACCGGGACAGGGGGGAGGAGACCCAGTACTTC
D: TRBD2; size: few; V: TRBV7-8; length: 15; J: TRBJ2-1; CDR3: CASSFTSGGFNEQFF; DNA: TGTGCCAGCAGCTTCACTAGCGGGGGATTTAATGAGCAGTTCTTC
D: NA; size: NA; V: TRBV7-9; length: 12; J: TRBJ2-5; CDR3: CASSMGDPSLDF; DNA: TGTGCCAGCAGCATGGGGGACCCCTCCTTGGACTTC
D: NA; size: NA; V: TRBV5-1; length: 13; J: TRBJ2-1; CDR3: CASSLENRFEQFF; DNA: TGCGCCAGCAGCTTGGAAAACCGCTTTGAGCAGTTCTTC
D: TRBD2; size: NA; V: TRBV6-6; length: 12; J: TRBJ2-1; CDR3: CASSYRGLEQFF; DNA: TGTGCCAGCAGTTACCGGGGACTAGAGCAGTTCTTC
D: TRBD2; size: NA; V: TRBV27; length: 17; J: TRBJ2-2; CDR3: CASSIRLAGGPAGELFF; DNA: TGTGCCAGCAGCATAAGATTAGCGGGGGGGCCCGCCGGGGAGCTGTTTTTT
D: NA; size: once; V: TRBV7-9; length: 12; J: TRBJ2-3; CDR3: CASSGRTDTQYF; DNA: TGTGCCAGCAGCGGGCGCACAGATACGCAGTATTTT
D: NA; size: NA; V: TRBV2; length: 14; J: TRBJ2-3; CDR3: CASSEVRDTDTQYF; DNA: TGTGCCAGCAGTGAAGTCAGGGACACAGATACGCAGTATTTT
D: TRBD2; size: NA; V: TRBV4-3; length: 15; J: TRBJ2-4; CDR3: CASSQDGTSENIQYF; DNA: TGCGCCAGCAGCCAAGATGGGACTAGTGAAAACATTCAGTACTTC
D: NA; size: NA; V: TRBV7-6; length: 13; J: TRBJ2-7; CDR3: CASSLELRYEQYF; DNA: TGTGCCAGCAGCTTAGAACTGCGCTACGAGCAGTACTTC
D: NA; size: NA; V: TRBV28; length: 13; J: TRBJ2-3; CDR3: CASRGVGRDTQYF; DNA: TGTGCCAGCCGAGGAGTTGGGCGGGATACGCAGTATTTT
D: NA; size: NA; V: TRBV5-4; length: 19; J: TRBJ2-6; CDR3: CASSSMGAGARSGANVLTF; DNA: TGTGCCAGCAGCTCAATGGGGGCGGGGGCGCGCTCTGGGGCCAACGTCCTGACTTTC
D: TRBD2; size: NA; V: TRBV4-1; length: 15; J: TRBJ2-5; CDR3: CASSPSGGRGETQYF; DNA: TGCGCCAGCAGCCCGAGCGGGGGGCGAGGGGAGACCCAGTACTTC
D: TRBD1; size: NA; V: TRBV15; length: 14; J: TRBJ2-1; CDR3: CATKRDRAYNEQFF; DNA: TGTGCCACCAAGAGGGACAGGGCTTACAATGAGCAGTTCTTC
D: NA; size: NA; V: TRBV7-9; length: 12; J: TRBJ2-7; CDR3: CASGGFSYEQYF; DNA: TGTGCCAGCGGGGGTTTTTCCTACGAGCAGTACTTC
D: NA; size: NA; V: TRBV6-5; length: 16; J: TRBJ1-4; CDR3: CASSYRQFATNEKLFF; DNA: TGTGCCAGCAGTTACCGACAGTTCGCAACTAATGAAAAACTGTTTTTT
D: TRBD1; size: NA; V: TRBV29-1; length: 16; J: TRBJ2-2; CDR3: CSAGQGSTIRTGELFF; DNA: TGCAGCGCAGGACAGGGGAGTACAATAAGGACCGGGGAGCTGTTTTTT
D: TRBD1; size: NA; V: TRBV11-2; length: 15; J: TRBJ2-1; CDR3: CASTPPDRNPDEQFF; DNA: TGTGCCAGCACCCCCCCGGACAGGAACCCCGATGAGCAGTTCTTC
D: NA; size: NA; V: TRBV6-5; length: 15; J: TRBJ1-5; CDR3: CASSPMSGDYQPQHF; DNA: TGTGCCAGCAGTCCAATGTCAGGGGACTATCAGCCCCAGCATTTT
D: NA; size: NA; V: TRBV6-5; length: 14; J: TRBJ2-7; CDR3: CASSHQDSSYEQYF; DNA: TGTGCCAGCAGTCACCAGGACAGTTCCTACGAGCAGTACTTC
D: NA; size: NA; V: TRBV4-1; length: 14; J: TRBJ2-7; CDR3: CASSQGGVLGEQYF; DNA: TGCGCCAGCAGCCAGGGTGGGGTCCTGGGCGAGCAGTACTTC
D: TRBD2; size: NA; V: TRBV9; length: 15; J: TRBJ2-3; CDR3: CASSLTGGAGDTQYF; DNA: TGTGCCAGCAGCTTAACCGGGGGGGCCGGAGATACGCAGTATTTT
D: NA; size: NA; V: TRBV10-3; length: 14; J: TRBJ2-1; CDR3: CATAPRATDNEQFF; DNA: TGTGCCACCGCGCCACGGGCTACAGACAATGAGCAGTTCTTC